One sample yielded the 6 T cell receptor beta chains listed below, sequenced in a study of blood T cell repertoires in COVID-19. Some clones are missing from TCRdb's copy, which holds only in-frame ones; the method was immunoSEQ multiplex PCR. Of almost 65,000 clones in the sample, just over 85% were seen once. Sequenced: peripheral blood. All receptors come from a woman in her fifties or sixties with COVID-19, enrolled during active disease.

This chain connects TRBV7-8 to TRBJ1-4; TRBD1 might be the D (6 bases). This CDR3 region has 15 residues. Germline V gene sequence: CDR1 SGHVS, CDR2 FQNEAQ. V was pared by 0 bases and J by 4 bases, with 9 bases between. The CDR3 DNA reads TGTGCCAGCAGCTTAGCAGGCAGGGGTAATGAAAAACTGTTTTTT. Its translation: CASSLAGRGNEKLFF.

The chain links TRBV6-5 to TRBJ1-3; TRBD1 is a possible D gene (6 bases). V was pared by 6 bases and J by 3 bases, with 15 bases between. Germline CDR1 reads MNHEY; CDR2 reads SVGAGI. The CDR3 sequence is 15 residues long. The CDR3 sequence: CASRLGGGLGNTIYF. Here the CDR3 DNA reads TGTGCCAGCAGACTCGGGGGGGGGCTTGGAAACACCATATATTTT.

The CDR3 DNA sequence: TGTGCCGGAACGACTAGCGGGAGGCAGGAGCAGTTCTTC. It translates to CAGTTSGRQEQFF. The chain recombines TRBV28 with TRBJ2-1; 13 nucleotides line up with TRBD2. Germline trimming cut 11 bases from V and 10 bases from J; bases unmatched to any gene: 8. The CDR3 runs to 13 residues. Looked up from germline, CDR1 is MDHEN and CDR2 is SYDVKM.

The gene calls are TRBV19 and TRBJ2-3; D is perhaps TRBD1 (6 bases). CDR3 size: 14 residues. Germline CDR1 LNHDA, CDR2 SQIVND (reference sequence). The ends were cut back, 9 bases at V and 3 bases at J, with 16 bases in the middle. The CDR3 nucleotides are TGTGCCAGCAGGGGTGCGGTGTCTACAGATACGCAGTATTTT. Residues: CASRGAVSTDTQYF.

The V and J genes are TRBV11-3 and TRBJ2-1, with TRBD2 matching 13 bases. Germline V lookup: CDR1 SGHNT, CDR2 YENEEA. Trimming took 5 bases from V and 6 from J; bases not matched to a gene: 7. This CDR3 is 16 amino acids long. CDR3 loop: CASSPWRLAGGNEQFF. The CDR3 DNA reads TGTGCCAGCAGCCCATGGAGACTAGCGGGGGGCAATGAGCAGTTCTTC.

The rearrangement joins TRBV3-1 (or the pseudogene TRBV3-2) to TRBJ2-3; tentatively, D is TRBD2 (6 bases). Trimming removed 5 bases at V and 3 bases at J, with 9 bases between. Germline-derived CDR1 and CDR2 are LGHDT and YNNKEL (reference sequence). The CDR3 contains 13 residues. The CDR3 spells CASSVAGTDTQYF. The CDR3 DNA reads as TGTGCCAGCAGCGTTGCGGGAACAGATACGCAGTATTTT.